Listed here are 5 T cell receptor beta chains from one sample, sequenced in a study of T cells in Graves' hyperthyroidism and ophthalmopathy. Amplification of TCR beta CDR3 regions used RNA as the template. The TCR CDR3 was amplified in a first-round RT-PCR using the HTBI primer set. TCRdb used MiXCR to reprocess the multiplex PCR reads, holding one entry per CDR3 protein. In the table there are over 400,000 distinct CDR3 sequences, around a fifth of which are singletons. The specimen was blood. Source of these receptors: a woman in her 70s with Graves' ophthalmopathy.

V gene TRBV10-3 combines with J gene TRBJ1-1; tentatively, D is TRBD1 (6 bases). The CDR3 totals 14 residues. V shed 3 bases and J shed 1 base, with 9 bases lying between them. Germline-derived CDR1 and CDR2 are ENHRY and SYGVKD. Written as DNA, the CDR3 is TGTGCCATCAGTGAACAGGGTGCGAACACTGAAGCTTTCTTT. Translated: CAISEQGANTEAFF.

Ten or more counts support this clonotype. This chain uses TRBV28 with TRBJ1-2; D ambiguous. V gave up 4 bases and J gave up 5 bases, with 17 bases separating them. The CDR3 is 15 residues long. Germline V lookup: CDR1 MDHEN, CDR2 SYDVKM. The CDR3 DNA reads TGTGCCAGCAGTTCTTGGCGACGGACCAATTATGGCTACACCTTC. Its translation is CASSSWRRTNYGYTF.

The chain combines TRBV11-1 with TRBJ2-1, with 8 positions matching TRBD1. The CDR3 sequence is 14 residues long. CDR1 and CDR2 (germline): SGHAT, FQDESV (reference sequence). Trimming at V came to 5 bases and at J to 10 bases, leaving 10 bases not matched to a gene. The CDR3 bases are TGTGCCAGCAGCCTGGACAGGGTGAGTCGGGAGCAGTTCTTC. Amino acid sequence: CASSLDRVSREQFF.

The CDR3 DNA is TGTGCCACCAGTGATCCCTTAGGTTCACCCGGGAGCTATGGCTACACCTTC. Protein product: CATSDPLGSPGSYGYTF. The chain employs TRBV24-1 and TRBJ1-2; D ambiguous. This CDR3 spans 17 amino acids. Trimming shortened V by 3 bases and J by 4 bases, and 20 bases separated the two germline ends. Germline CDR1 and CDR2: KGHDR and SFDVKD.

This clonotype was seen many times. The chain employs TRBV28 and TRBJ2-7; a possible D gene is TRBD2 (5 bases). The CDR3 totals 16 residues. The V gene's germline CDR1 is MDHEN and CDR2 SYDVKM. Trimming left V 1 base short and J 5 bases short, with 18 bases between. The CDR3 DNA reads TGTGCCAGCAGTTTATTTGGGGAACTAAGGGAGAACGAGCAGTACTTC. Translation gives CASSLFGELRENEQYF.